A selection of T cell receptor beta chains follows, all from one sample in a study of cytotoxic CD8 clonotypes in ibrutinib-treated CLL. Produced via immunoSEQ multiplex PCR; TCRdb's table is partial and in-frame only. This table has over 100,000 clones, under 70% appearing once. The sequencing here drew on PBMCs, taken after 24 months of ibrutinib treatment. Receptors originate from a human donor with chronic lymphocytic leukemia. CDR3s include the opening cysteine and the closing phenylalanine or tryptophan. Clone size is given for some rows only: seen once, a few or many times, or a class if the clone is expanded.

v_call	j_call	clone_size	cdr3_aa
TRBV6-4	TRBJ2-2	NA	CASRAGVVNTGELFF
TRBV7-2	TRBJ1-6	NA	CASSLGDSANSPLHF
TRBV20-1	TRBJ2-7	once	CSALEGELQYF
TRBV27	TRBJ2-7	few	CASSLWGQRSYEQYF
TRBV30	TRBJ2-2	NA	CAWNLVFSGELFF
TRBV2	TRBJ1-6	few	CASRSGTGNSPLHF
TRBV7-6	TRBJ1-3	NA	CASSWDPGNTIYF
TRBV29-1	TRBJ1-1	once	CSVESISEAFF
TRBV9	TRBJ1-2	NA	CASSVEGRAGYGYTF
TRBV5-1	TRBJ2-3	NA	CASSLGLGLAADTQYF
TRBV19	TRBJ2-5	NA	CASSIGVKETQYF
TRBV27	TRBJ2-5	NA	CASRRLAGEQETQYF
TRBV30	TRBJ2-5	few	CAWGEQETQYF
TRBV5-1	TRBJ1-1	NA	CASSLGTGGNTEAFF
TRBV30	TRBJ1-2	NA	CAWSVLFGGYYGYTF
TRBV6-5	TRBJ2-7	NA	CASSYSGEQYF
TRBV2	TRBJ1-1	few	CASSHPRTGPDTEAFF
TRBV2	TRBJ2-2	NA	CASRQTNTGELFF
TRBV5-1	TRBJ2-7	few	CASSHGPYEQYF
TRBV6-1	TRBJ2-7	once	CASSGQGYSEQYF
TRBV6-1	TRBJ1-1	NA	CASWEGVAEAFF
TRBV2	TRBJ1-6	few	CASSVQGASSPLHF
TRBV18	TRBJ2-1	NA	CASSPPHPPNEQFF
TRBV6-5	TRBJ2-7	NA	CASSTSGVSAYEQYF
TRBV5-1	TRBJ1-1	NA	CASSLRVGGRDTEAFF
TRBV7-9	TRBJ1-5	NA	CASSLGHSNQPQHF
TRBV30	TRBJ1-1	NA	CAWSFQGGNTEAFF
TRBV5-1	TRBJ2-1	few	CASSLGPSGGRYEQFF
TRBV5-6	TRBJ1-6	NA	CASSLSANSPLHF
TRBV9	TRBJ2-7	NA	CASSATSSGVSYEQYF
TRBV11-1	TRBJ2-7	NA	CASSLIRAEQYF
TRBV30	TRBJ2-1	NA	CAWSAQGHEQFF
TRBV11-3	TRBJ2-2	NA	CASSLMASGVGGELFF
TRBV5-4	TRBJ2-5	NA	CASSTPGQGFETQYF
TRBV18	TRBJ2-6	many	CASSPPSGTVSSGANVLTF
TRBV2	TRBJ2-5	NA	CASSEGHLGGTQETQYF
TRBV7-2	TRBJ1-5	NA	CASSLYRGPNQPQHF
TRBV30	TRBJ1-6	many	CAWSRADRDNSPLHF
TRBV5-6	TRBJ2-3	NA	CASRLLAGEWYF
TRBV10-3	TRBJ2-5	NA	CAISDAGGRETQYF
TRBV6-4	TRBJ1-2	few	CATPQTVMDYGYTF
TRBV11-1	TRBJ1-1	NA	CASSSQGSTEAFF
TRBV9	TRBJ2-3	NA	CASSPVAGGFDTQYF
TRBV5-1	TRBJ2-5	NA	CASSPTGTSRQETQYF
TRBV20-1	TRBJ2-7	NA	CSARSVSEQYF
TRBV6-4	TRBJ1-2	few	CASSDGGTVFGYTF
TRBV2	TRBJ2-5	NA	CASIRRNRGETQYF
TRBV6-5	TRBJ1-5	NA	CASSPTGPNQPQHF
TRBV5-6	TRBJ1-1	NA	CASRREGSEWGTEAFF
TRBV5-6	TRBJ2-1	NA	CASDGNNEQFF
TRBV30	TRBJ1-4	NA	CAWSAGGSEKLFF
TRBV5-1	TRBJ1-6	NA	CASSRTSTGVSPLHF
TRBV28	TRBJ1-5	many	CASSSGQLSNQPQHF
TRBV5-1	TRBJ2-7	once	CASSYGLAGEQYF
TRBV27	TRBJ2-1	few	CASSSGQGGEQFF
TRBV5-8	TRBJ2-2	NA	CASRLQGNTGELFF
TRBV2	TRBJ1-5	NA	CASSADRVNQPQHF